The 17 T cell receptor beta chains below come from one sample, sequenced in a study of blood T cell repertoires in COVID-19. Measured with immunoSEQ multiplex PCR; TCRdb has only the in-frame clones, and not every one. The repertoire includes around 250,000 clones, under 90% of them detected once, and 0.94% sits in the top ten. What was sequenced was peripheral blood. These receptors all stem from a woman between 40 and 55 years old who had recovered from COVID-19.

The chain is built from TRBV9 and TRBJ2-1; perhaps TRBD1 as D (6 bases). In germline, CDR1 is SGDLS, CDR2 YYNGEE. Trimming removed 5 bases from V and 8 bases from J, with 8 bases in between. CDR3 length: 11 amino acids. Here the CDR3 DNA reads TGTGCCAGCAGTAAGGGGGATGAGCAGTTCTTC. It yields the protein CASSKGDEQFF.

The J gene is TRBJ2-1, the V gene TRBV28; TRBD2 matches at 7 bases. The CDR3 consists of 14 residues. From germline, CDR1 is MDHEN and CDR2 SYDVKM. Unmatched junction bases numbered 5, after V lost 7 bases and J lost 2 bases. This CDR3 reads CASTREYTYNEQFF. The CDR3 DNA follows: TGTGCCAGCACGCGGGAGTACACCTACAATGAGCAGTTCTTC.

This clone showed up just a few times. V gene TRBV19 combines with J gene TRBJ1-3, with D unclear. In germline, CDR1 is LNHDA, CDR2 SQIVND (reference sequence). The CDR3 is made up of 13 amino acids. V was trimmed by 7 bases and J by 0 bases, leaving 7 bases between them. Here the CDR3 DNA reads TGTGCCAGTACCGGGAGCTCTGGAAACACCATATATTTT. Encoded protein: CASTGSSGNTIYF.

On this clone itself: In the same sample, other DNA sequences code for this CDR3. The rearrangement joins TRBV2 to TRBJ2-2; 9 nucleotides match TRBD2. The CDR3 length is 15 residues. The germline V gene encodes CDR1 SNHLY and CDR2 FYNNEI. The trim removed 5 bases at V and 5 bases at J, leaving 6 bases unmatched. The CDR3 DNA sequence: TGTGCCAGCAGTCCGGGGCTAGCGGGGACCGGGGAGCTGTTTTTT. Protein: CASSPGLAGTGELFF.

This chain joins TRBV29-1 and TRBJ2-2; D might be TRBD2 (5 bases). V was cut by 7 bases and J by 5 bases, with 11 bases left in between. CDR1 and CDR2 from the germline V gene are SQVTM and ANQGSEA. This CDR3 comprises 12 residues. Here the CDR3 reads CSATSGTGELFF. Here the CDR3 DNA reads TGCAGCGCGACCAGCGGAACCGGGGAGCTGTTTTTT.

V gene TRBV7-8 combines with J gene TRBJ2-1; 11 bases map to TRBD2. CDR1 is SGHVS, CDR2 FQNEAQ, per germline. The CDR3 is 20 residues long. V lost 2 bases to trimming and J lost 0 bases; unmatched junction nucleotides: 12. This chain's CDR3 is CASSLKGLAGGVSSYNEQFF. In DNA, the CDR3 is TGTGCCAGCAGCTTAAAAGGGCTAGCGGGAGGCGTAAGCTCCTACAATGAGCAGTTCTTC.

The genes are TRBV5-1 and TRBJ2-3, with 10 positions matching TRBD1. The CDR3 has 17 residues. Trimming at V came to 4 bases and at J to 9 bases, leaving 17 bases not matched to a gene. Germline V gives CDR1 SGHRS, CDR2 YFSETQ. CDR3 protein: CASSIQAGTGALKTQYF. The CDR3 bases are TGCGCCAGCAGCATCCAGGCCGGGACAGGGGCTTTGAAGACGCAGTATTTT.

The table lists this clone with a few counts. The chain joins TRBV4-1 to TRBJ1-5; 7 bases match TRBD1. CDR1 and CDR2 (germline): MGHRA, YSYEKL. This CDR3 comprises 15 residues. With 4 bases clipped from V and 3 bases from J, the junction kept 6 bases outside the gene matches. The CDR3 region is CASSRTDRSNQPQHF. The CDR3 coding sequence is TGCGCCAGCAGCCGAACGGACAGGTCCAATCAGCCCCAGCATTTT.

The chain employs TRBV5-1 and TRBJ2-6; TRBD1 is a possible D gene (5 bases). V was clipped by 2 bases and J by 6 bases, with 9 bases between them. The CDR3 spans 14 residues. Germline V gives CDR1 SGHRS, CDR2 YFSETQ. Written as DNA, the CDR3 is TGCGCCAGCAGCTTTCCCAGGGAGGCCAACGTCCTGACTTTC. Translation gives CASSFPREANVLTF. The entire variable domain, with the rest obtained from reference TRBV5-1 and TRBJ2-6, is as follows: KAGVTQTPRYLIKTRGQQVTLSCSPISGHRSVSWYQQTPGQGLQFLFEYFSETQRNKGNFPGRFSGRQFSNSRSEMNVSTLELGDSALYLCASSFPREANVLTFGAGSRLTVL.

The chain recombines TRBV5-1 with TRBJ1-1; possibly TRBD1 for D (5 bases). The CDR3 has 12 amino acids. The germline V gene encodes CDR1 SGHRS and CDR2 YFSETQ. V lost 0 bases and J lost 11, with 11 bases in between. The CDR3 sequence: CASSLEGEKAFF. DNA for the CDR3: TGCGCCAGCAGCTTGGAAGGGGAAAAGGCTTTCTTT.

The rearrangement links TRBV27 to TRBJ2-1; D gene unclear. Trimming stripped 4 bases from V and 8 bases from J, with 12 bases between. The CDR3 contains 13 residues. Germline V gene lookup returns CDR1 MNHEY and CDR2 SMNVEV (reference sequence). The CDR3 here is CASSSTPLHEQFF. The CDR3 nucleotides read TGTGCCAGCAGTTCAACCCCACTCCATGAGCAGTTCTTC.

The chain has TRBV10-3 and TRBJ1-2, with TRBD1 identical over 7 bases. V lost 0 bases, J lost 5 bases, and 3 bases stayed unmatched. The CDR3 totals 14 residues. Germline assignment: CDR1 ENHRY and CDR2 SYGVKD. The CDR3 bases are TGTGCCATCAGTGAGTCGACAGGGCGATATGGCTACACCTTC. Translating gives CAISESTGRYGYTF.

The chain carries TRBV7-6 and TRBJ2-6; TRBD2 aligns across 9 bases. V was clipped by 1 base and J by 4 bases; unmatched bases: 8. The germline V gene has CDR1 SGHVS and CDR2 FNYEAQ. The CDR3 has 18 amino acids. The CDR3 reads CASSLEAGGPIGANVLTF. In DNA, the CDR3 is TGTGCCAGCAGCTTAGAGGCGGGAGGGCCGATCGGGGCCAACGTCCTGACTTTC.

This clone was observed a single time. V is TRBV13 and J is TRBJ1-1, with 12 bases identical to TRBD1. CDR3 size: 19 residues. From germline, CDR1 is PRHDT and CDR2 FYEKMQ (reference sequence). Trimming cost V 7 bases and J 5 bases; bases outside gene matches: 20. The DNA of the CDR3 is TGTGCCAGCACCCACTCCGGGACAGGGGGCATTGGGTCCATGACTGAAGCTTTCTTT. Residues: CASTHSGTGGIGSMTEAFF.

The CDR3 coding sequence is TGTGCCTGGAGCCGGTATTTCGGGAATGAGCAGTTCTTC. Encoded protein: CAWSRYFGNEQFF. The chain combines TRBV30 with TRBJ2-1; D is undetermined. CDR1 and CDR2 (germline): GTSNPN, SVGIG (reference sequence). The V end lost 3 bases, the J end lost 7 bases, and 13 bases lay between the germline ends. This CDR3 spans 13 amino acids. Full variable domain (missing parts from reference TRBV30 and TRBJ2-1): SQTIHQWPATLVQPVGSPLSLECTVEGTSNPNLYWYRQAAGRGLQLLFYSVGIGQISSEVPQNLSASRPQDRQFILSSKKLLLSDSGFYLCAWSRYFGNEQFFGPGTRLTVL.

In its sample, this clone was seen once. The V gene is TRBV4-1, the J gene TRBJ1-5; unclear D gene. This CDR3 is 14 amino acids long. The germline CDR1 and CDR2 sequences are MGHRA and YSYEKL. Trimming removed 1 base at V and 1 base at J, with 5 bases between. The CDR3 is CASSQGASNQPQHF. In DNA form, the CDR3 reads TGCGCCAGCAGCCAAGGGGCGAGCAATCAGCCCCAGCATTTT.

V usage is TRBV18 and J usage is TRBJ2-5, with a possible D match to TRBD2 (6 bases). Germline-derived CDR1 and CDR2 are KGHSH and LQKENI. The CDR3 loop spans 14 amino acids. Trimming took off 4 bases at V and 5 bases at J, with 14 bases between the two ends. CDR3 sequence reads: CASSRPGVSETQYF. CDR3 bases: TGTGCCAGCTCACGACCGGGAGTCTCTGAGACCCAGTACTTC. The full variable domain, completed using reference TRBV18 and TRBJ2-5, is NAGVMQNPRHLVRRRGQEARLRCSPMKGHSHVYWYRQLPEEGLKFMVYLQKENIIDESGMPKERFSAEFPKEGPSILRIQQVVRGDSAAYFCASSRPGVSETQYFGPGTRLLVL.